Sequencing of this T cell receptor (beta chain) was carried out in a study of T-cell reconstitution after alpha-beta-depleted transplantation in children. Study-wide results and caveats: Diversity and T-cell counts at one year after transplant derived mostly from new T cells. High day-60 TCRbeta diversity in some patients came from surviving recipient T cells and thymic progenitors. Alpha-beta T cells about two months after transplant reportedly derived from several hundred expanded graft clones.

Trimming stripped 2 bases from V and 0 bases from J, with 7 bases between. CDR3 length: 14 amino acids. Germline values: CDR1 SGHNT, CDR2 YYREEE (reference sequence). Library preparation (for TCRbeta) was performed with unique molecular identifiers. TCRdb ran MiXCR on the PCR reads and lists one entry per CDR3 protein. The sample shows some 440,000 distinct CDR3 sequences, 15% to 20% of them seen only once. Worth noting for this clonotype: Antigen specificity is unknown.

The V and J genes are TRBV5-4 and TRBJ2-3; D ambiguous. The receptor comes from a boy under three years old who had a stem cell transplant for Wiskott-Aldrich syndrome, so the T cells may come from the graft donor. The sample in question was PBMCs, mostly from graft donor cells, obtained 360 days after TCRalphabeta/CD19-depleted stem cell transplant. The CDR3 DNA reads TGTGCCAGCAGCTTTGGGATTAGCACAGATACGCAGTATTTT. Encoded protein: CASSFGISTDTQYF.